This T cell receptor (beta chain) was documented in a study of blood T cells in healthy people across ages. For the second PCR, which ran for about 6 to 11 cycles, a sample-barcoded 5' primer and a J-beta primer mix were used. A single record per CDR3 protein comes from TCRdb applying MiXCR to the 5' RACE reads. The sample lists about 640,000 distinct CDR3 sequences; around 54% were seen once. This clonotype was found a few times. Trimming stripped 0 bases from V and 0 bases from J, with 9 bases between. Looked up from germline, CDR1 is MGHDK and CDR2 is SYGVNS. This CDR3 comprises 15 residues. Every sample had a minimum of 6 million PBMCs isolated.

This receptor was obtained from a man aged 55-75 years in good health. The rearrangement joins TRBV25-1 to TRBJ2-7; D remains ambiguous. Sequencing input: blood. For the CDR3, the DNA is TGTGCCAGCAGTGAATATTTGGGCGGCTCCTACGAGCAGTACTTC. As protein: CASSEYLGGSYEQYF.